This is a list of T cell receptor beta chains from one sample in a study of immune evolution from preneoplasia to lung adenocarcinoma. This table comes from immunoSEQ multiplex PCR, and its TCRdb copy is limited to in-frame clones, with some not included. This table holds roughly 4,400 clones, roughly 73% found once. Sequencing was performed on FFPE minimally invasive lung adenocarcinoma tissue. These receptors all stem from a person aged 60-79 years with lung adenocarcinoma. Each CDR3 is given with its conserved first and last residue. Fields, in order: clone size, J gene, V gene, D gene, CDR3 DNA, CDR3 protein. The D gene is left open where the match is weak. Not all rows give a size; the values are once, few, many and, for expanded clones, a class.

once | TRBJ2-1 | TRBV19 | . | TGTGCCAGTAGTAAGACTAGAACCCAATACAATGAGCAGTTCTTC | CASSKTRTQYNEQFF
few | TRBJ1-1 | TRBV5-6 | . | TGTGCCAGCAGCCCAATGGACAGAACCAACACTGAAGCTTTCTTT | CASSPMDRTNTEAFF
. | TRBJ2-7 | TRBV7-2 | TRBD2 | TGTGCCAGCAGCCCTGGGTCGGGGGGGGCTTCGGACGAGCAGTACTTC | CASSPGSGGASDEQYF
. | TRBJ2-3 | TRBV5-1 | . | TGCGCCAGCAGCTTGCCGGGCGGGGGCACAGATACGCAGTATTTT | CASSLPGGGTDTQYF
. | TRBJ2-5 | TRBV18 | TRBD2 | TGCGCCAGCTCACCCCGGACTAGCGGGAGATGGCGCCGGGGTGAGACCCAGTACTTC | CASSPRTSGRWRRGETQYF
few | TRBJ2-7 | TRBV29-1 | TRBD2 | TGCAGCGTTATGTTGACTAGCGGACCATACGAGCAGTACTTC | CSVMLTSGPYEQYF
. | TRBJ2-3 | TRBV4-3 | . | TGCGCCAGCAGCCAGTCAGATCTAGCATCAGATACGCAGTATTTT | CASSQSDLASDTQYF
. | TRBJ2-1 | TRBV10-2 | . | TGCGCCAGCGGGAGAGGGGATGTGGCGGACAATGAGCAGTTCTTC | CASGRGDVADNEQFF
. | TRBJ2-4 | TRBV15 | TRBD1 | TGTGCCACCAGCAGAGATGAAAACACAGGGGGCATTCAGTACTTC | CATSRDENTGGIQYF
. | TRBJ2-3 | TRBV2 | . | TGTGCCAGCATGAGTGGGCGCGCAGATACGCAGTATTTT | CASMSGRADTQYF
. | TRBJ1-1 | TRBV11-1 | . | TGTGCCAGCAGCTTAGATTCCAACACTGAAGCTTTCTTT | CASSLDSNTEAFF
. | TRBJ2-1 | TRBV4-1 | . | TGCGCCAGCAGCCAAGATCTTATGGCAGGGTACAATGAGCAGTTCTTC | CASSQDLMAGYNEQFF
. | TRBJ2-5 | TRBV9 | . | TGTGCCAGCAGCTCTACAGGGATCGGGGGGCCACAAGAGACCCAGTACTTC | CASSSTGIGGPQETQYF
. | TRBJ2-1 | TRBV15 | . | TGTGCCACCAGCAGAGATGGGGGGAACAATGAGCAGTTCTTC | CATSRDGGNNEQFF
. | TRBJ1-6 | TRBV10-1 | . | TGCGCCAGCAGCTCGGATCCCGTTGGTAGGACCCTCCACTTT | CASSSDPVGRTLHF
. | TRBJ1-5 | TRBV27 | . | TGTGCCAGCAGCCCCGGGGCGAAGTTCAATCAGCCCCAGCATTTT | CASSPGAKFNQPQHF
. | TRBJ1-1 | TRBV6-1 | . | TGTGCCAGCAGTGAAGGTCTGGGGGCGAGCACTGAAGCTTTCTTT | CASSEGLGASTEAFF
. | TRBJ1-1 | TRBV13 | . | TGTGCCAGCAGCTTAGGAGCAGGTAATGAAGCTTTCTTT | CASSLGAGNEAFF
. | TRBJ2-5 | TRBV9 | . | TGTGCCAGCAGCGCAACCTCAACCCAGTACTTC | CASSATSTQYF
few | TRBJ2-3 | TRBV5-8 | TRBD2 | TGTGCCAGCGAAAAGGGGCTAGCGGGAGCGTGGGACACAGATACGCAGTATTTT | CASEKGLAGAWDTDTQYF
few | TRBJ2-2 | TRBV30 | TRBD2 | TGTGCCTGGATTCCCGGGACTAGCGGGAGAGCCGGGGAGCTGTTTTTT | CAWIPGTSGRAGELFF
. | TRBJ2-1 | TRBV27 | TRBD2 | TGTGCCAGCAGTAGCGGGAGGGGGTCCTACAATGAGCAGTTCTTC | CASSSGRGSYNEQFF
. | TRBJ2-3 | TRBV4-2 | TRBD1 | TGTGCCAGCAGCCAAGGGGGACAGGGCACAGATACGCAGTATTTT | CASSQGGQGTDTQYF
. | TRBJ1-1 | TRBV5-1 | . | TGCGCCAGCAGCTTGGTGGTCGGGGGTGGCACTGAAGCTTTCTTT | CASSLVVGGGTEAFF
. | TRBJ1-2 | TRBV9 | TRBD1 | TGTGCCAGCAGCGTAGCCGGGGACAGGAGAAACTATGGCTACACCTTC | CASSVAGDRRNYGYTF
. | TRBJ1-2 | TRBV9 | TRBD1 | TGTGCCAGCAGAGGGACAGGGGTTAACTATGGCTACACCTTC | CASRGTGVNYGYTF
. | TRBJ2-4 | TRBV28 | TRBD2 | TGTGCCAGCAGCCTAGCGGGAGTGAACATTCAGTACTTC | CASSLAGVNIQYF
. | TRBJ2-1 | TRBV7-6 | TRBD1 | TGTGCCAGCAGCTTAGCGGCGGGGACAGGGAATGAGCAGTTCTTC | CASSLAAGTGNEQFF
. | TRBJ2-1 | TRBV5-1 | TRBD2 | TGCGCCAGCAGCTTGGCTAGCGGGAGAACAAAGACCTACAATGAGCAGTTCTTC | CASSLASGRTKTYNEQFF
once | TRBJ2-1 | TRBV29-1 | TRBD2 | TGCAGCGTCCGGACTAGCGGGACCGGCTACAATGAGCAGTTCTTC | CSVRTSGTGYNEQFF
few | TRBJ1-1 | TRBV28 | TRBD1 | TGTGCCAGCAGTTTATCAGGGGGACAGGGGGCGGGAAGCACTGAAGCTTTCTTT | CASSLSGGQGAGSTEAFF
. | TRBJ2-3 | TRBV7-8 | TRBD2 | TGTGCCAGCTCGGGAGGGCCGGTAGATACACAGTATTTT | CASSGGPVDTQYF
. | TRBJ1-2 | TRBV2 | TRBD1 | TGTGCCAGCAGTGAAAAGGCACAGGGGTACGGCTACACCTTC | CASSEKAQGYGYTF
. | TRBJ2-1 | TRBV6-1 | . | TGTGCCAGCAAGCAGTCGGCTAGCGCGGGCAATGAGCAGTTCTTC | CASKQSASAGNEQFF
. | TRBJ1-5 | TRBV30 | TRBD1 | TGTGCCTGGAGTGTACAGGGGGCTCCCAATCAGCCCCAGCATTTT | CAWSVQGAPNQPQHF
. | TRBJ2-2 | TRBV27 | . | TGTGCCAGCAGTTTCCGACAGACCGCGAACACCGGGGAGCTGTTTTTT | CASSFRQTANTGELFF
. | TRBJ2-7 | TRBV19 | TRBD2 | TGTGCCAGTAGTACTAGCGGGGCCGTTTCCTACGAGCAGTACTTC | CASSTSGAVSYEQYF
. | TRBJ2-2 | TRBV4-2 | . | TGTGCCAGCAGCCAAGTCCAGAACACCGGGGAGCTGTTTTTT | CASSQVQNTGELFF
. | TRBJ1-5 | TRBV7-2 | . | TGTGCCAGCAGCTTAGGAGGGATCCGTCAGCCCCAGCATTTT | CASSLGGIRQPQHF
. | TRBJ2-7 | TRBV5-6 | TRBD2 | TGTGCCAGCAGCTCGCGCCCGGGACTAGCGGGAGGACGGTACGAGCAGTACTTC | CASSSRPGLAGGRYEQYF
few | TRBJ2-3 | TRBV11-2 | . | TGTGCCAGCAGCTTAAGAAGTACAGGCCGAGGGACAGATACGCAGTATTTT | CASSLRSTGRGTDTQYF
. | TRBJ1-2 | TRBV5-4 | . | TGTGCCAGCAGCTTGGAGCGGGTCCCGGGGTATGGCTACACCTTC | CASSLERVPGYGYTF
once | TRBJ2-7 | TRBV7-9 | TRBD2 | TGTGCCAGCAGTCCAAGCGGGACCTACGAGCAGTATTTC | CASSPSGTYEQYF
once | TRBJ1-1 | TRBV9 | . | TGTGCCAGCAGCACCGGGGGGGGGATGAACACTGAAGCTTTCTTT | CASSTGGGMNTEAFF
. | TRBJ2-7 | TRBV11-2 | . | TGTGCCAGCAGCCTCCTTGGACGGCAGGGTTTGGGTCAGGACGAGCAGTACTTC | CASSLLGRQGLGQDEQYF
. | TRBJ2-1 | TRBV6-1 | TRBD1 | TGTGCCAGCAGCCCGGACAGGGTGGCTAAGCGGCAGTTCTTC | CASSPDRVAKRQFF
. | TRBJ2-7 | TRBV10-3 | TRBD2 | TGTGCCATCAGAGGCGGGGGGACGACCTACGAGCAGTACTTC | CAIRGGGTTYEQYF
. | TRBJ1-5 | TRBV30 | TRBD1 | TGTGCCTGGAGTAAGGGGGCCTGGAATCAGCCCCAGCATTTT | CAWSKGAWNQPQHF
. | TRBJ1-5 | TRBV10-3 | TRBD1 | TGTGCCACCGGACAGGGGGATCAGCCCCAGCATTTT | CATGQGDQPQHF
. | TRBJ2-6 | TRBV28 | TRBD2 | TGTGCCAGCAGTTTTGCGGGGGGAGGTGGGGCCAACGTCCTGACTTTC | CASSFAGGGGANVLTF
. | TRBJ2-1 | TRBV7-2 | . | TGTGCCAGCAGCTTAGCGTTCCAGGGGAAAAACAATGAGCAGTTCTTC | CASSLAFQGKNNEQFF
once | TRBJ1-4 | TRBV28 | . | TGTGCCAGCAGTCCCCTCGGGGCAGGGGAAGGTGAAAAACTGTTTTTT | CASSPLGAGEGEKLFF
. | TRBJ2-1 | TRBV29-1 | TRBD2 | TGCAGCGTTGGACTAGCGGGAGGAACTGAGCAGTTCTTC | CSVGLAGGTEQFF